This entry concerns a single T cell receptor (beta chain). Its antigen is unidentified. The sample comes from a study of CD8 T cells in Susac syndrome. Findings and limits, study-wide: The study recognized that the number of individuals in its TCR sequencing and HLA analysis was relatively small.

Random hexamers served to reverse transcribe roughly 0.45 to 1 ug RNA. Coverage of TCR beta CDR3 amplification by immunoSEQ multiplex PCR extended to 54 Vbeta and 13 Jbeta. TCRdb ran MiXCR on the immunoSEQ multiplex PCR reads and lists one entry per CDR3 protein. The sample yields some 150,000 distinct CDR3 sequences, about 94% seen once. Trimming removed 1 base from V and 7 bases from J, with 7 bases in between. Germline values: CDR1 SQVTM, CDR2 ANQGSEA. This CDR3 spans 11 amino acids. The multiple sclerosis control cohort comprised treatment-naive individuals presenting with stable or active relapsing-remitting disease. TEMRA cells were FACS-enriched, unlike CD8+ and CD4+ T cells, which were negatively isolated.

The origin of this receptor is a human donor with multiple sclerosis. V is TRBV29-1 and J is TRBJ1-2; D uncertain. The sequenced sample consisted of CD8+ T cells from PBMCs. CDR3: CSVEVRVGYTF. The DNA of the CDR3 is TGCAGCGTTGAAGTTCGGGTTGGCTACACCTTC. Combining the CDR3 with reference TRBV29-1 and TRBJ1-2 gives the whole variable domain SAVISQKPSRDICQRGTSLTIQCQVDSQVTMMFWYRQQPGQSLTLIATANQGSEATYESGFVIDKFPISRPNLTFSTLTVSNMSPEDSSIYLCSVEVRVGYTFGSGTRLTVV.